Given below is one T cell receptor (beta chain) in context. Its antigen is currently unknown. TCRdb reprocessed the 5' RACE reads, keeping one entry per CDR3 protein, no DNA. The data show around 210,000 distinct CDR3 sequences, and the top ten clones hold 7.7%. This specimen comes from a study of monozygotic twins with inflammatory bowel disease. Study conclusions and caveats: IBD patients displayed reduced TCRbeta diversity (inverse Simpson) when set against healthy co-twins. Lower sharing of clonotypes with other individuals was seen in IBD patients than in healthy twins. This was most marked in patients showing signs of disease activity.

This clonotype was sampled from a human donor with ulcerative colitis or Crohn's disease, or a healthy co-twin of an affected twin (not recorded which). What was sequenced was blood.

The CDR3 sequence is CASSLRIGGDLNYGYTF. This sequence joins TRBV12-3 or TRBV12-4 and TRBJ1-2. The length of the CDR3 is 17 residues.